A selection of T cell receptor beta chains follows, all from one sample in a study of blood T cell repertoires in COVID-19. Using immunoSEQ multiplex PCR, the repertoire was profiled, and TCRdb retains in-frame clones only, with some absent. The sample yields a few hundred thousand clones, approximately 85% seen once. The sequenced sample was peripheral blood. These receptors were obtained from a human donor in a cohort sampled during active COVID-19. The CDR3 runs from the conserved cysteine through the conserved F or W. Each record gives: J gene, V gene, D gene, clone size, CDR3 DNA, CDR3 protein. A D gene is named only where the DNA matches it firmly. Size values are once, few and many counts, or a class for expanded clones, and some rows have none.

>TRBJ1-2|TRBV19|-|-
TGTGCCAGTAGTATGTACGGTGCTAACTATGGCTACACCTTC
CASSMYGANYGYTF
>TRBJ1-6|TRBV7-8|-|-
TGTGCCAGCAGCTTGAAGGTGGGAGATTCACCCCTCCACTTT
CASSLKVGDSPLHF
>TRBJ1-5|TRBV4-2|-|few
TGTGCCAGCAGCCAAGGAAACGGGAATCAGCCCCAGCATTTT
CASSQGNGNQPQHF
>TRBJ1-5|TRBV5-4|-|-
TGTGCCAGCAGCTCCCCCGATCAGCCCCAGCATTTT
CASSSPDQPQHF
>TRBJ2-7|TRBV1|-|-
TGCACCAGCAGCCCCTCCCCGGGACAGGGGGCCTCACTAGCCCCCTACGAGCAGTACTTC
CTSSPSPGQGASLAPYEQYF
>TRBJ1-5|TRBV5-1|-|-
TGCGCCAGCAGCTTGGGACAGCTAAATCAGCCCCAGCATTTT
CASSLGQLNQPQHF
>TRBJ2-3|TRBV27|TRBD2|-
TGTGCCAGCAGCCCCAGCGGGGGGGAATTGGCAGATACGCAGTATTTT
CASSPSGGELADTQYF
>TRBJ1-2|TRBV18|-|-
TGTGCCAGCTCCCCCCCGGGGTCGGGATATGGCTACACCTTC
CASSPPGSGYGYTF
>TRBJ1-1|TRBV12-3/TRBV12-4|-|-
TGTGCCAGCAGTTTAGCGCGTGGAGGTGAAGCTTTCTTT
CASSLARGGEAFF
>TRBJ2-1|TRBV27|-|-
TGTGCCAGCAGTTCCGGGGGGCCACTAATTTACAATGAGCAGTTCTTC
CASSSGGPLIYNEQFF
>TRBJ2-3|TRBV14|-|-
TGTGCCAGCAGCCCGGGACATTCCCGAGATACGCAGTATTTT
CASSPGHSRDTQYF
>TRBJ2-5|TRBV24-1|TRBD2|-
TGTGCCACCAGTGATTTACGGACCGGGAGGGAGACCCAGTACTTC
CATSDLRTGRETQYF
>TRBJ2-7|TRBV29-1|-|-
TGCAGCGTTACCGGACAGAGAGAGCAGTACTTC
CSVTGQREQYF
>TRBJ1-2|TRBV6-5|-|-
TGTGCCAGCAGCCCCCGGGTGTTTGCTAACTATGGCTACACCTTC
CASSPRVFANYGYTF
>TRBJ1-2|TRBV18|TRBD1|-
TGTGCCAGCTCACCTGGGACAGCTACTCCATATGGCTACACCTTC
CASSPGTATPYGYTF
>TRBJ1-4|TRBV6-5|TRBD1|few
TGTGCCAGCAGCCAGGGGGCTTCTGATAATGAAAAACTGTTTTTT
CASSQGASDNEKLFF
>TRBJ1-5|TRBV27|-|-
TGTGCCAGCAGGAGGGAGGGGAGAAATCAGCCCCAGCATTTT
CASRREGRNQPQHF
>TRBJ1-1|TRBV25-1|TRBD1|-
TGTGCCAGCAGACAGACAGGGGCAGGGAACACTGAAGCTTTCTTT
CASRQTGAGNTEAFF
>TRBJ2-1|TRBV14|-|-
TGTGCCAGCAGCCAAGATGCGGGATCGACCTACAATGAGCAGTTCTTC
CASSQDAGSTYNEQFF
>TRBJ1-4|TRBV9|TRBD1|-
TGTGCCAGCAGCGAACAGGGGGGGACTAATGAAAAACTGTTTTTT
CASSEQGGTNEKLFF
>TRBJ2-3|TRBV12-3/TRBV12-4|TRBD2|-
TGTGCCAGCAGCCCCCTAGCGGGGTCGCCGCAGTATTTT
CASSPLAGSPQYF
>TRBJ1-6|TRBV11-2|TRBD1|-
TGTGCCAGCAGCTTAGACCACCCTCGACAGGGGGCGGATTCACCCCTCCACTTT
CASSLDHPRQGADSPLHF
>TRBJ2-5|TRBV18|TRBD1|-
TGTGCCAGCTCACCACCCGGGACAGTCCAAGAGACCCAGTACTTC
CASSPPGTVQETQYF
>TRBJ1-2|TRBV5-1|-|-
TGCGCCAGCAGCCTTGACAGACCGGTGGACTATGGCTACACCTTC
CASSLDRPVDYGYTF
>TRBJ2-6|TRBV9|TRBD1|-
TGTGCCAGCAGCGCCTCCGGGACAGTCTCTGGGGCCAACGTCCTGACTTTC
CASSASGTVSGANVLTF
>TRBJ2-5|TRBV2|-|-
TGTGCCAGCACCCGAGGGGCGGGGGAGACCCAGTACTTC
CASTRGAGETQYF
>TRBJ1-2|TRBV5-1|TRBD1|-
TGCGCCAGCAGCTCATTGACAGGGGGCGCTTATGGCTACACCTTC
CASSSLTGGAYGYTF
>TRBJ2-3|TRBV24-1|-|-
TGTGCCACGCGCCCAGGGGGGCTTTCAGATACGCAGTATTTT
CATRPGGLSDTQYF
>TRBJ2-4|TRBV5-1|-|-
TGCGCCAGCAGCTCTAATCAGGGGACCAAAAACATTCAGTACTTC
CASSSNQGTKNIQYF
>TRBJ1-1|TRBV30|-|-
TGTGCCTGGAGTGTCCTCCTGGCCACTGAAGCTTTCTTT
CAWSVLLATEAFF
>TRBJ2-7|TRBV24-1|TRBD1|-
TGTGCCACCAGTGAATCGGGACAGGGAAACGAGCAGTACTTC
CATSESGQGNEQYF
>TRBJ2-7|TRBV4-1|TRBD1|-
TGCGCCAGCAGCCAAGGGACAGGGGGGTCCTACGAGCAGTACTTC
CASSQGTGGSYEQYF
>TRBJ2-7|TRBV6-5|TRBD2|-
TGTGCCAGCAGGCCGCGGGGGGTTCCCTACGAGCAGTACTTC
CASRPRGVPYEQYF